This TCR beta chain was captured by sequencing in a study of OX40 agonist ivuxolimab in advanced cancers. Study overall: Ivuxolimab, an agonistic anti-OX40 (CD134) antibody, was given to patients.

Regarding this clone: Its antigen is unidentified.

Profiling relied on immunoSEQ multiplex PCR, and the TCRdb table lists in-frame clones only, not all of them. The sample lists 90,000 to 100,000 clones, 88% occurring once. Study results and limitations: The work left the antigen specificity of expanded peripheral T cells undetermined.

Blood was sampled at baseline, cycle 4 day 1, and cycle 7 day 1. Germline assignment: CDR1 MNHEY and CDR2 SVGAGI. This CDR3 is 16 amino acids long. Trimming took 4 bases from V and 3 from J; bases not matched to a gene: 9. The TCR sequence derives from an adult with an advanced solid tumor such as melanoma, head and neck, liver or kidney cancer. This rearrangement joins TRBV6-5 to TRBJ2-1; 7 bases are a match to TRBD2. The source was CD4+ or CD8+ T cells sorted from blood, collected in a trial of the OX40 agonist ivuxolimab. The CDR3 here is CASSLLAGGGYNEQFF. The DNA of the CDR3 is TGTGCCAGCAGTTTATTAGCGGGTGGGGGCTACAATGAGCAGTTCTTC.